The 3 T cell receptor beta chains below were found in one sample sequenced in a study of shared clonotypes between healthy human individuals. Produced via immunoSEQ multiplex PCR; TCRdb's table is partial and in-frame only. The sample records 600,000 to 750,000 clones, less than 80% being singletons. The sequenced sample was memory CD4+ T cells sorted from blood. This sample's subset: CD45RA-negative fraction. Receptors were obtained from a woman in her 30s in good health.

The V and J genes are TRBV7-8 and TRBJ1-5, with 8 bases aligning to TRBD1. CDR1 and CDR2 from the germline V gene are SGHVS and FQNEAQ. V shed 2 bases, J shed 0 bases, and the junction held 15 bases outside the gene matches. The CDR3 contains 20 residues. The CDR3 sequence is CASSLSVKGQAEDSNQPQHF. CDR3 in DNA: TGTGCCAGCAGCTTATCAGTAAAGGGACAGGCTGAGGATAGCAATCAGCCCCAGCATTTT.

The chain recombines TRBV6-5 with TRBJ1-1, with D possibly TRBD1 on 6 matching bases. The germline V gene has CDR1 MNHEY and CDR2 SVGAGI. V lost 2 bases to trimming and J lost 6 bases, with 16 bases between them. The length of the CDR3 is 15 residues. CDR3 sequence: CASSYGGALVAEAFF. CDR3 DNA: TGTGCCAGCAGTTACGGGGGGGCCCTGGTGGCTGAAGCTTTCTTT.

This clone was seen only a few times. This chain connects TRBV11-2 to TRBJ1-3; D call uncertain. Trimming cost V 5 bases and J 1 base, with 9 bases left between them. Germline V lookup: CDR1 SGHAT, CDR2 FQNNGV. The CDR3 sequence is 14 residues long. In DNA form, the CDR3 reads TGTGCCAGCAGCCTCCGCAGTTCTGGAAACACCATATATTTT. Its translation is CASSLRSSGNTIYF. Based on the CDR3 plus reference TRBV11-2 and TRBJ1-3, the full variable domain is EAGVAQSPRYKIIEKRQSVAFWCNPISGHATLYWYQQILGQGPKLLIQFQNNGVVDDSQLPKDRFSAERLKGVDSTLKIQPAKLEDSAVYLCASSLRSSGNTIYFGEGSWLTVV.